Ten or more counts support the clone carrying this TCR beta chain. Antigen: not known. The CDR3 runs to 12 residues. The germline V and J ends were trimmed by 3 bases and 3 bases, with 9 bases remaining between them. Germline V lookup: CDR1 SQVTM, CDR2 ANQGSEA. This record belongs to a study of metastatic and nonmetastatic thyroid tumors. As for the study in general: Repertoires of blood and of tissue (tumor or nodule) from malignant and benign thyroid patients were compared.

Among the patients, none had received any treatment before thyroid surgery. Authors' analysis steps: The study took CDR3 differences across clinicopathological groups and made a distant-metastasis classifier for papillary thyroid cancer from them. With MiXCR, TCRdb called clones anew from the PCR reads. The V and J calls were not made by the authors but by TCRdb's processing. The sample consists of some 25,000 clones, around 20% of them appearing once. General study findings and limits: In both blood and tumor samples, TCR beta diversity was reported significantly higher for malignant than benign nodules.

The chain employs TRBV29-1 and TRBJ2-7; possibly TRBD2 for D (6 bases). The sequencing sample was made of blood. The receptor was isolated from a male donor with papillary thyroid cancer or a benign thyroid nodule (not recorded which). Some clones in this sample may be carry-over from other donors' samples. The CDR3 coding sequence is TGCAGCGTTGAGGGGGGTTACTACGAGCAGTACTTC. Amino acid sequence: CSVEGGYYEQYF.